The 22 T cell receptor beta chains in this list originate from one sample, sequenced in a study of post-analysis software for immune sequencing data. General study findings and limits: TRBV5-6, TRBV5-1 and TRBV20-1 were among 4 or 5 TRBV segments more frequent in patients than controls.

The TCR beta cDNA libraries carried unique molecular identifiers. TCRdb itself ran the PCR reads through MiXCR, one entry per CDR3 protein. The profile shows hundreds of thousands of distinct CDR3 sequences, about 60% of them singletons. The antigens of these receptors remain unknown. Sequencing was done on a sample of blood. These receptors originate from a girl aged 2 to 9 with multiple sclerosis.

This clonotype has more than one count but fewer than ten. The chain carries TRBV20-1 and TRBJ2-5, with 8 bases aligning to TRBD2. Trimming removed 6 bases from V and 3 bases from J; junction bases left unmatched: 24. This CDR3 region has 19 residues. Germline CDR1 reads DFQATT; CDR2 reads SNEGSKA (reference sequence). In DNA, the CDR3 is TGCAGTGCGAGCACCCCCACGGTATCGGGGGGGCGAGTAAAAGAGACCCAGTACTTC. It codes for CSASTPTVSGGRVKETQYF.

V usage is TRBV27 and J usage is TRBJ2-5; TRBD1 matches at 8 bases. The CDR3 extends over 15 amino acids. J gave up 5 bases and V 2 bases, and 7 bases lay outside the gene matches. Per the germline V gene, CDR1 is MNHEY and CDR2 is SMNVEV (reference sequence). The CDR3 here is CASSLAGQGRETQYF. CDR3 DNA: TGTGCCAGCAGTTTAGCCGGACAGGGTCGTGAGACCCAGTACTTC.

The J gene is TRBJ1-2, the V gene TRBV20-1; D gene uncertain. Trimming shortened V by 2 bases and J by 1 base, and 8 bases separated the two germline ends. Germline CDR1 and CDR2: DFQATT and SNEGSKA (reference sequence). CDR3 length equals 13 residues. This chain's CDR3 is CSARSAVNYGYTF. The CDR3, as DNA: TGCAGTGCTAGATCCGCTGTTAACTATGGCTACACCTTC.

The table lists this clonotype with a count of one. The CDR3 loop reads CASSQELALSYEQYF. The CDR3 DNA reads as TGTGCCAGCAGCCAAGAGTTAGCGCTATCCTACGAGCAGTACTTC. The chain uses TRBV4-2 and TRBJ2-7; tentatively, D is TRBD2 (5 bases). Germline V CDR1 and CDR2: LGHNA, YNFKEQ. With 0 bases removed from V and 1 base from J, the gap between germline ends came to 10 bases. This CDR3 contains 15 residues.

DNA for the CDR3: TGTGCCATCAGGGATTTAGGGGTTGTGGATACGCAGTATTTT. It specifies CAIRDLGVVDTQYF. This chain links TRBV10-3 with TRBJ2-3, with D maybe TRBD1 (5 bases). CDR1 and CDR2 (germline): ENHRY, SYGVKD. The germline V and J ends were trimmed by 6 bases and 6 bases, with 16 bases remaining between them. The CDR3 spans 14 residues.

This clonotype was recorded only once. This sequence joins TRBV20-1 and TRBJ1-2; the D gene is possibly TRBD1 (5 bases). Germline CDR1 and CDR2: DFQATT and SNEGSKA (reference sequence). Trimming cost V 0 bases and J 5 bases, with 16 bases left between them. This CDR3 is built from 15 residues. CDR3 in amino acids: CSAREVSQWGYGYTF. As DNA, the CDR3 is TGCAGTGCTAGAGAGGTGTCCCAATGGGGGTATGGCTACACCTTC.

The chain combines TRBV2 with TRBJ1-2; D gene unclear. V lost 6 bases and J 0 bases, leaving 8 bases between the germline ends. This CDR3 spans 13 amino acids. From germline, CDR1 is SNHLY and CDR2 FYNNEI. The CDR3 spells CASRSGPNYGYTF. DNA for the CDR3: TGTGCCAGCAGGTCGGGCCCTAACTATGGCTACACCTTC.

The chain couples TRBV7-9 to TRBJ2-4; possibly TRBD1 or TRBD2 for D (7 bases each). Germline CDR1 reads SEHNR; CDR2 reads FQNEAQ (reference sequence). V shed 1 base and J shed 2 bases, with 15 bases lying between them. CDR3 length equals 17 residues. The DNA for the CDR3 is TGTGCCAGCAGCTTAGTTGGCAGGGGGGGGCCCAAAAACATTCAGTACTTC. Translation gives CASSLVGRGGPKNIQYF. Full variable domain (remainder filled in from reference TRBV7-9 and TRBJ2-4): DTGVSQNPRHKITKRGQNVTFRCDPISEHNRLYWYRQTLGQGPEFLTYFQNEAQLEKSRLLSDRFSAERPKGSFSTLEIQRTEQGDSAMYLCASSLVGRGGPKNIQYFGAGTRLSVL.

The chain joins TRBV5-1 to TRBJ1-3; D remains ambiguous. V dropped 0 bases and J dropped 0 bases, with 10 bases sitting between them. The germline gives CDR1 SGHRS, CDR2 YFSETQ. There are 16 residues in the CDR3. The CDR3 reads CASSLDPGSSGNTIYF. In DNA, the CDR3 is TGCGCCAGCAGCTTGGACCCGGGGAGCTCTGGAAACACCATATATTTT.

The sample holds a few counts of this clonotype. The CDR3 sequence: CATSDPLLTNYGYTF. The CDR3 coding sequence is TGTGCCACCAGTGACCCGCTATTAACTAACTATGGCTACACCTTC. This chain connects TRBV24-1 to TRBJ1-2; D gene unclear. Germline V gives CDR1 KGHDR, CDR2 SFDVKD. The CDR3 sequence is 15 residues long. V shed 4 bases and J shed 0 bases, with 11 bases lying between them.

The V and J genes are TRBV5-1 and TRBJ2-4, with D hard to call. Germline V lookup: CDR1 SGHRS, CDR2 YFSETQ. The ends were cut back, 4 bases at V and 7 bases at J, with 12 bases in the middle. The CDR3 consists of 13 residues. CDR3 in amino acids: CASSPLGLNIQYF. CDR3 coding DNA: TGCGCCAGCAGCCCCCTCGGCTTGAACATTCAGTACTTC.

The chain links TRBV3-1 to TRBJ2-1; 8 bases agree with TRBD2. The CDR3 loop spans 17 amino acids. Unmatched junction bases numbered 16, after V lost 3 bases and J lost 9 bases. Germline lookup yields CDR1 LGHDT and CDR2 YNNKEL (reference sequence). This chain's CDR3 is CASSQNPAGVGVTEQFF. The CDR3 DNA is TGTGCCAGCAGCCAGAACCCAGCGGGGGTGGGCGTCACTGAGCAGTTCTTC.

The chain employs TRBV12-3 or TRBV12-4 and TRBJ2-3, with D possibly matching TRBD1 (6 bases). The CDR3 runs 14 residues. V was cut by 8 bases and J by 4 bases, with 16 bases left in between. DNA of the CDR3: TGTGCCAGCGCCAAACAGGGTGAGGCAGATACGCAGTATTTT. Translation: CASAKQGEADTQYF.

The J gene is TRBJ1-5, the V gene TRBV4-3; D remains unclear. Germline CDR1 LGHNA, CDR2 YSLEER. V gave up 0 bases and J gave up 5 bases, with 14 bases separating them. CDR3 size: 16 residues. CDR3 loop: CASSQDLSGADQPQHF. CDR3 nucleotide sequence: TGCGCCAGCAGCCAAGATCTTTCGGGAGCAGATCAGCCCCAGCATTTT.

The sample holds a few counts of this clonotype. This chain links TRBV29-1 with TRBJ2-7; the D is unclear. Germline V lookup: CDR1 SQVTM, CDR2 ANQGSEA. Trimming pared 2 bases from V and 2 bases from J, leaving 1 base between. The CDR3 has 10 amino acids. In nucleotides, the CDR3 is TGCAGCGTTGAACCCTACGAGCAGTACTTC. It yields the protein CSVEPYEQYF.

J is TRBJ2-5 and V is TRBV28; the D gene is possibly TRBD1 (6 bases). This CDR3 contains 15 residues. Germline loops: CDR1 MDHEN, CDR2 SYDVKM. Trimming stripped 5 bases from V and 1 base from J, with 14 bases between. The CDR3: CASSQQRTVQETQYF. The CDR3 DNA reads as TGTGCCAGCAGTCAACAACGGACAGTCCAAGAGACCCAGTACTTC.

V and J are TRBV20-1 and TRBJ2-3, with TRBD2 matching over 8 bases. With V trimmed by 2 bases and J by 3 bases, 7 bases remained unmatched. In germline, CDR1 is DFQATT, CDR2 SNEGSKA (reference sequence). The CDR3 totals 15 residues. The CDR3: CSARKGSGGTDTQYF. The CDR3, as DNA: TGCAGTGCTAGAAAAGGCAGCGGGGGAACAGATACGCAGTATTTT.

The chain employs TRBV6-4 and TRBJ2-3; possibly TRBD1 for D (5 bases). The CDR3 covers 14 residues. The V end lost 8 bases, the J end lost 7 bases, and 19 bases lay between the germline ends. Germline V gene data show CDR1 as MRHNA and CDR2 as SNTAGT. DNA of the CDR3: TGTGCCAGCTCGGGCGACAGTCACACCTATACGCAGTATTTT. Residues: CASSGDSHTYTQYF.

CDR3: CASSVSTDMNTEAFF. CDR3 nucleotides: TGTGCCAGCTCAGTCTCGACAGACATGAACACTGAAGCTTTCTTT. This chain connects TRBV18 to TRBJ1-1, with D tentatively TRBD1 (5 bases). CDR3 length: 15 residues. CDR1 is KGHSH and CDR2 is LQKENI in the germline V gene. The V and J ends lost 5 bases and 0 bases respectively, with 13 bases between them.

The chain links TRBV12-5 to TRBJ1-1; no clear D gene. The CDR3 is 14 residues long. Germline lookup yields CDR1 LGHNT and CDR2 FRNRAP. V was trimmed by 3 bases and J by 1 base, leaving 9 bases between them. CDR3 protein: CASGLRTGNTEAFF. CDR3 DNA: TGTGCTAGTGGTTTACGGACGGGGAACACTGAAGCTTTCTTT. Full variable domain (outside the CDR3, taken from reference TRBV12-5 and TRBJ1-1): DARVTQTPRHKVTEMGQEVTMRCQPILGHNTVFWYRQTMMQGLELLAYFRNRAPLDDSGMPKDRFSAEMPDATLATLKIQPSEPRDSAVYFCASGLRTGNTEAFFGQGTRLTVV.

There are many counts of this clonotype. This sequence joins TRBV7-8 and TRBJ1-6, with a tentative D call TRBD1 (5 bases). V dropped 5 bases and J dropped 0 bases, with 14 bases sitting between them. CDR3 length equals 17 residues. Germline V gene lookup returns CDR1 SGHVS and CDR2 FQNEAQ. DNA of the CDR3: TGTGCCAGCAGCACTAGACAGACGAGCTCCTATAATTCACCCCTCCACTTT. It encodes CASSTRQTSSYNSPLHF. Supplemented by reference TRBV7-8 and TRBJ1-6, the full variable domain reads GAGVSQSPRYKVAKRGQDVALRCDPISGHVSLFWYQQALGQGPEFLTYFQNEAQLDKSGLPSDRFFAERPEGSVSTLKIQRTQQEDSAVYLCASSTRQTSSYNSPLHFGNGTRLTVT.

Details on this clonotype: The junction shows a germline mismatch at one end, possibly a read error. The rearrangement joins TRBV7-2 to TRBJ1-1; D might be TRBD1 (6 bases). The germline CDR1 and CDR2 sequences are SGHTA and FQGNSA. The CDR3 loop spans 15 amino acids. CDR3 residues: CASRRGRGANAEAFF. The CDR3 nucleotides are TGTGCCAGCCGAAGAGGGAGGGGGGCGAACGCTGAAGCTTTCTTT.